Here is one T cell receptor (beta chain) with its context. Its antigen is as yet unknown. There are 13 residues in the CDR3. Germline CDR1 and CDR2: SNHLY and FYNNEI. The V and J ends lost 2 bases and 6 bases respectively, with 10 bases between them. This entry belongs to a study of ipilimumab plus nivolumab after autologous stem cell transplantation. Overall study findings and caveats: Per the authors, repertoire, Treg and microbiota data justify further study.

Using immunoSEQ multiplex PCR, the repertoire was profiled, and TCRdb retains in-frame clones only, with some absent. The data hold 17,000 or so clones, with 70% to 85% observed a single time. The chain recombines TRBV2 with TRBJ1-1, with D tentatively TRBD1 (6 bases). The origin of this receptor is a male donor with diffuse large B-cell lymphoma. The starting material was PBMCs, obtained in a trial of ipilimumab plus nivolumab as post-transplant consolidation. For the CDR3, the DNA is TGTGCCAGCAGTGAACAGGGGATGGCTGAAGCTTTCTTT. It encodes CASSEQGMAEAFF.